The clone carrying this T cell receptor beta chain was detected ten times or more. Its antigen is undetermined. This sample was taken from a study of T cells after yellow fever vaccination. Background on the study: Preparing low-cell-number fractions relied on SMART-Seq v4 Ultra Low Input.

The length of the CDR3 is 14 residues. V lost 5 bases to trimming and J lost 5 bases, with 16 bases between them. Germline CDR1 and CDR2: SGHRS and YFSETQ. Findings and limits, study-wide: Re-detected after boosting: most primary clones, about 96% of CD4 and around 86% of CD8.

Universal primer sites and UMIs were introduced during 5'RACE template-switching synthesis of TCR cDNA. TCRdb itself ran the 5' RACE reads through MiXCR, one entry per CDR3 protein. The sample lists about 240,000 distinct CDR3 sequences; roughly 7.2% were seen once. Sequences were derived from CD4+ T cells sorted from PBMCs, sampled 15 days after the yellow fever booster vaccination. The source of this sequence is a man aged 25-45 years who received the YFV17D yellow fever vaccine. The chain is built from TRBV5-1 and TRBJ2-5; D remains unclear. The DNA of the CDR3 is TGCGCCAGCAGTTCGGTTATTGGGCCGGAGACCCAGTACTTC. This codes for CASSSVIGPETQYF. The whole variable domain, filled in from reference TRBV5-1 and TRBJ2-5, reads KAGVTQTPRYLIKTRGQQVTLSCSPISGHRSVSWYQQTPGQGLQFLFEYFSETQRNKGNFPGRFSGRQFSNSRSEMNVSTLELGDSALYLCASSSVIGPETQYFGPGTRLLVL.